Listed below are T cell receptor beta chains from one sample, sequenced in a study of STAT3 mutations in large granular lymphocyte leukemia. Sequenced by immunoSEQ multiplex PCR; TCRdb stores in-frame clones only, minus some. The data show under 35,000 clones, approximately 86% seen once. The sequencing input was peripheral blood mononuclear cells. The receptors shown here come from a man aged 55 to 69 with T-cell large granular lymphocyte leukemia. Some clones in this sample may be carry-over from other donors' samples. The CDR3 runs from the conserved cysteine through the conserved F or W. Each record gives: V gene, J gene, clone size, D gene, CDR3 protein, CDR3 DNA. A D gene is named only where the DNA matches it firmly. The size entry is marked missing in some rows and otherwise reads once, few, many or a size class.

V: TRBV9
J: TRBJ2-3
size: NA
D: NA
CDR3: CASSVVSGVADTQYF
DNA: TGTGCCAGCAGCGTAGTATCGGGAGTAGCGGATACGCAGTATTTT

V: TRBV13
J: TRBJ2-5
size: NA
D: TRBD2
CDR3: CASSLRTSGRETQYF
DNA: TGTGCCAGCAGCCTTCGCACTAGCGGGAGAGAGACCCAGTACTTC

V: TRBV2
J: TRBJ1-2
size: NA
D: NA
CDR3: CASSPANQGGEGYTF
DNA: TGTGCCAGCAGCCCCGCTAACCAAGGGGGAGAGGGCTACACCTTC

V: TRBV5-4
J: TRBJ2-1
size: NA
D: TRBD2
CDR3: CASSLGGRAGNNEQFF
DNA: TGTGCCAGCAGCTTGGGCGGGAGGGCAGGCAACAATGAGCAGTTCTTC

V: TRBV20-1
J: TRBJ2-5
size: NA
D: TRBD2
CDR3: CSASRGAQYF
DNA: TGCAGTGCTAGCCGGGGGGCCCAGTACTTC

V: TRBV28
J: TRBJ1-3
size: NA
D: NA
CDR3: CASLHPSWEGGNTIYF
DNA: TGTGCCAGCCTCCACCCATCGTGGGAAGGTGGAAACACCATATATTTT

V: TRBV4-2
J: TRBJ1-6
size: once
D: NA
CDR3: CASSQDGNSPLHF
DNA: TGTGCCAGCAGCCAAGATGGTAATTCACCCCTCCACTTT

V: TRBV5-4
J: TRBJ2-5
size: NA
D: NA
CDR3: CASSSGGWETQYF
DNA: TGTGCCAGCAGCTCTGGGGGGTGGGAGACCCAGTACTTC

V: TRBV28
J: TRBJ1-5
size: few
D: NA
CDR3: CASSLPGDQPQHF
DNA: TGTGCCAGCAGTTTGCCTGGGGATCAGCCCCAGCATTTT

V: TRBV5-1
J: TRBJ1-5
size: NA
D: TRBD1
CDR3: CASSSGQGNQPQHF
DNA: TGCGCCAGCAGCTCTGGACAGGGGAATCAGCCCCAGCATTTT

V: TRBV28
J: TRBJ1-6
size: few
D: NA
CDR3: CASSPPQGWRIDSPLHF
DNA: TGTGCCAGCAGTCCGCCTCAGGGTTGGAGAATTGATTCACCCCTCCACTTT

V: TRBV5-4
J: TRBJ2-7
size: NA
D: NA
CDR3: CASSPRDGDYEQYF
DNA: TGTGCCAGCAGCCCACGGGACGGAGACTACGAGCAGTACTTC

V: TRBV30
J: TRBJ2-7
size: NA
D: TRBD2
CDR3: CAWSIGTRTYEQYF
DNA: TGTGCCTGGAGTATCGGGACTAGGACCTACGAGCAGTACTTC

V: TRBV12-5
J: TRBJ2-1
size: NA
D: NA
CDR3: CALQGAHEQFF
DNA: TGTGCTTTACAAGGGGCCCATGAGCAGTTCTTC

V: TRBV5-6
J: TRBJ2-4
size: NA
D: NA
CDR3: CASSFGTKNIQYF
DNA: TGTGCCAGCAGCTTCGGAACCAAAAACATTCAGTACTTC

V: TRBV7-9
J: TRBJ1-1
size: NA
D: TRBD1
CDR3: CASSRDRVDGVSAAFF
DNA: TGTGCCAGCAGCCGGGACAGGGTAGATGGAGTCTCCGCCGCTTTCTTT

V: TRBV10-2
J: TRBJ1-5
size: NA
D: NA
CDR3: CASSDWSQPQHF
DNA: TGCGCCAGCAGTGATTGGAGTCAGCCCCAGCATTTT

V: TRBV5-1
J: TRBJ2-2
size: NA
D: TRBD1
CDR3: CASSKQGGTGELFF
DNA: TGCGCCAGCAGCAAACAGGGGGGCACCGGGGAGCTGTTTTTT

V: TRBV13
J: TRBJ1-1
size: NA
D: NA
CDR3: CASSFLADFLSFEAFF
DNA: TGTGCCAGCAGCTTTCTCGCAGATTTTCTCTCTTTCGAAGCTTTCTTT

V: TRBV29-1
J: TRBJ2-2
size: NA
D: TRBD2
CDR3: CSAGRLAGDRSTGELFF
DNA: TGCAGCGCCGGGCGGCTAGCGGGAGATAGGAGCACCGGGGAGCTGTTTTTT

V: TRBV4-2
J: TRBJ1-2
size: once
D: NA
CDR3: CASSQDGGGAYYGYTF
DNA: TGTGCCAGCAGCCAAGATGGAGGAGGGGCCTACTATGGCTACACCTTC

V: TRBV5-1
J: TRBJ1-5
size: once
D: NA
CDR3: CASEDRKYSNQPQHF
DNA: TGCGCCAGCGAAGACAGGAAGTATAGCAATCAGCCCCAGCATTTT

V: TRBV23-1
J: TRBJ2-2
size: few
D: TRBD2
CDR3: CASSPRAGAANTGELFF
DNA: TGCGCCAGCAGTCCCCGAGCGGGAGCGGCGAACACCGGGGAGCTGTTTTTT

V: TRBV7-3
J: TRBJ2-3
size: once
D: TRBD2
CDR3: CASSLWGGSSFSDGDTQYF
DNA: TGTGCCAGCAGCTTATGGGGGGGAAGTAGCTTTTCGGACGGGGATACGCAGTATTTT

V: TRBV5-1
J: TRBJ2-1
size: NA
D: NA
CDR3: CASSLGGSTYNEQFF
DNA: TGCGCCAGCAGCTTGGGTGGAAGCACCTACAATGAGCAGTTCTTC

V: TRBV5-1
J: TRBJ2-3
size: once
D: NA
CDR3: CASSADTQYF
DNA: TGCGCCAGCAGCGCAGATACGCAGTATTTT

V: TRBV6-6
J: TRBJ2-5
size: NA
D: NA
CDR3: CASSPRRNLQETQYF
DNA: TGTGCCAGCAGCCCCCGACGTAACTTACAAGAGACCCAGTACTTC

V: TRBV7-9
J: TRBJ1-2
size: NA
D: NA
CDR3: CASSQHLADYGYTF
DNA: TGTGCCAGCAGCCAGCATCTTGCGGACTATGGCTACACCTTC